The clone carrying this T cell receptor beta chain has a count of ten or more. One entry per CDR3 protein, called by TCRdb with MiXCR from the reads. Of about 600,000 distinct CDR3 sequences in the sample, less than 25% were seen once. The sample is drawn from a study of T cell repertoires in cytomegalovirus infection. Germline values: CDR1 SEHNR, CDR2 FQNEAQ (reference sequence). CDR3 length: 13 amino acids. The V end lost 5 bases, the J end lost 1 base, and 8 bases lay between the germline ends. V usage is TRBV7-9 and J usage is TRBJ1-1; D is uncertain. The TCR comes from a human donor in good health (CMV status not recorded). Some clones in this sample may be carry-over from other donors' samples. The sequenced sample consisted of CD8+ T cells from PBMCs. The CDR3 loop is CASSGIENTEAFF. CDR3 coding DNA: TGTGCCAGCAGCGGTATCGAGAACACTGAAGCTTTCTTT. Based on the CDR3 plus reference TRBV7-9 and TRBJ1-1, the full variable domain is DTGVSQNPRHKITKRGQNVTFRCDPISEHNRLYWYRQTLGQGPEFLTYFQNEAQLEKSRLLSDRFSAERPKGSFSTLEIQRTEQGDSAMYLCASSGIENTEAFFGQGTRLTVV.